Listed below are T cell receptor beta chains from one sample, sequenced in a study of cytomegalovirus exposure and HLA in healthy donors. Using immunoSEQ multiplex PCR, the repertoire was profiled, and TCRdb retains in-frame clones only, with some absent. The table lists 100,000 to 150,000 clones, roughly 74% of them singletons. Sequenced: PBMCs. These receptors came from a man aged 35-49 years in good health and CMV-seropositive. Each CDR3 is given with its conserved first and last residue. Fields, in order: CDR3 DNA, CDR3 protein, V gene, J gene, D gene, clone size. The D gene is left open where the match is weak. The size entry is marked missing in some rows and otherwise reads once, few, many or a size class.

CDR3nt: TGTGCCAGCAGCCGCCGGGATTTGGGGGGTGGCTACACCTTC; CDR3aa: CASSRRDLGGGYTF; v_gene: TRBV2; j_gene: TRBJ1-2; d_gene: -; abundance: -
CDR3nt: TGTGCCAGCAGCCAAGATGCCGGGGGGGCATTAAGAGAGACCCAGTACTTC; CDR3aa: CASSQDAGGALRETQYF; v_gene: TRBV7-9; j_gene: TRBJ2-5; d_gene: TRBD2; abundance: -
CDR3nt: TGTGCCAGCAGTTCGGGACAGTCCACAGATACGCAGTATTTT; CDR3aa: CASSSGQSTDTQYF; v_gene: TRBV6-1; j_gene: TRBJ2-3; d_gene: TRBD1; abundance: -
CDR3nt: TGTGCCAGCAGCCAACTCGGGGGCAATGAGCAGTTCTTC; CDR3aa: CASSQLGGNEQFF; v_gene: TRBV14; j_gene: TRBJ2-1; d_gene: -; abundance: -
CDR3nt: TGTGCCACCAGCAGAGCCCACCTCGGGGGAGGCGAGCAGTACTTC; CDR3aa: CATSRAHLGGGEQYF; v_gene: TRBV15; j_gene: TRBJ2-7; d_gene: -; abundance: -
CDR3nt: TGTGCCAGCAGTCCCTTAGCCGCGGGGACAGGGTGGACCGGGGAGCTGTTTTTT; CDR3aa: CASSPLAAGTGWTGELFF; v_gene: TRBV28; j_gene: TRBJ2-2; d_gene: TRBD1; abundance: few
CDR3nt: TGCGCCACCCGCTTGCAGGGTCCTTATAGCAATCAGCCCCAGCATTTT; CDR3aa: CATRLQGPYSNQPQHF; v_gene: TRBV23-1; j_gene: TRBJ1-5; d_gene: -; abundance: -
CDR3nt: TGTGCCAGCAGTTCAACGGGACAGGGGAACTTC; CDR3aa: CASSSTGQGNF; v_gene: TRBV28; j_gene: TRBJ2-7; d_gene: TRBD1; abundance: few
CDR3nt: TGTGCCAGCAGTGGACAGGGACGGGGAAACATTCAGTACTTC; CDR3aa: CASSGQGRGNIQYF; v_gene: TRBV6-1; j_gene: TRBJ2-4; d_gene: TRBD1; abundance: -
CDR3nt: TGCAGCGTTGCAGGACACGAGAACACCGGGGAGCTGTTTTTT; CDR3aa: CSVAGHENTGELFF; v_gene: TRBV29-1; j_gene: TRBJ2-2; d_gene: -; abundance: -
CDR3nt: TGTGCCAGCAGCCCTTATACGTTGAGGAAAAACATTCAGTACTTC; CDR3aa: CASSPYTLRKNIQYF; v_gene: TRBV6-5; j_gene: TRBJ2-4; d_gene: -; abundance: -
CDR3nt: TGTGCCAGCAGCCTTGGGGTGGAGGGGTATTATGAAGCTTTCTTT; CDR3aa: CASSLGVEGYYEAFF; v_gene: TRBV5-4; j_gene: TRBJ1-1; d_gene: -; abundance: -
CDR3nt: TGTGCCTGGACCCTGTTCCGACTAGCGGGAGGGCCCCCTTCCTACAATGAGCAGTTCTTC; CDR3aa: CAWTLFRLAGGPPSYNEQFF; v_gene: TRBV30; j_gene: TRBJ2-1; d_gene: TRBD2; abundance: -
CDR3nt: TGTGCCAGCAACCTATCGGGGATAAATCAGCCCCAGCATTTT; CDR3aa: CASNLSGINQPQHF; v_gene: TRBV6-1; j_gene: TRBJ1-5; d_gene: -; abundance: -
CDR3nt: TGTGCCAGCAGTAATAGACAGGGTGGCAACTATGGCTACACCTTC; CDR3aa: CASSNRQGGNYGYTF; v_gene: TRBV6-5; j_gene: TRBJ1-2; d_gene: TRBD1; abundance: -